This T cell receptor (beta chain) was observed in a study of blood T cell repertoires in COVID-19. Participants' own reports of clinical history determined their cohort assignment. Recovered participants had two consecutive negative NP/OP PCR tests, healthcare professional clearance, or symptom resolution. Per the original data handling: Estimation of nucleated cell counts was performed using reference gene primer amplification. Sequencing used immunoSEQ multiplex PCR; TCRdb keeps in-frame clones, though not all of them. The V and J calls and the clone size are those of that table, but D and trimming were determined from the DNA. The sample lists about 380,000 clones; around 89% were seen once. The CDR3 runs 13 residues. CDR1 is SGHNT, CDR2 YENEEA, per germline. V was shortened by 4 bases and J by 3 bases, with 9 bases between the two germline ends.

This clonotype originated in a woman under 30 who had recovered from COVID-19. The chain combines TRBV11-3 with TRBJ1-1; D might be TRBD1 (6 bases). Sample: PBMCs or T cells enriched from blood (not recorded which). This CDR3 reads CASSSRQDTEAFF. The CDR3 DNA reads as TGTGCCAGCAGCTCTCGACAGGACACTGAAGCTTTCTTT.